The 32 T cell receptor beta chains presented below share a single source sample, sequenced in a study of T cells in Graves' hyperthyroidism and ophthalmopathy. Template material for amplifying TCR beta CDR3 regions consisted of RNA transcripts. The HTBI set primed first-round TCR CDR3 RT-PCR. MiXCR, run by TCRdb on the multiplex PCR reads, gives a single entry per CDR3 protein. The data contain hundreds of thousands of distinct CDR3 sequences, 45% of them singletons. The sequencing sample was made of peripheral blood or thyroid tissue (not recorded which). The receptors were gathered from an adult man with Graves' disease, either hyperthyroidism or ophthalmopathy (not recorded which).

This clonotype was counted many times. The rearrangement uses TRBV7-2 and TRBJ1-2; a possible D gene is TRBD1 (5 bases). Germline CDR1 reads SGHTA; CDR2 reads FQGNSA. The ends were cut back, 3 bases at V and 11 bases at J, with 13 bases in the middle. The CDR3 runs 12 residues. The CDR3 DNA reads TGTGCCAGCAGCTTGGTTGGGGGGAGGTACACCTTC. Protein sequence: CASSLVGGRYTF. Drawing the rest from reference TRBV7-2 and TRBJ1-2, the complete variable domain is GAGVSQSPSNKVTEKGKDVELRCDPISGHTALYWYRQSLGQGLEFLIYFQGNSAPDKSGLPSDRFSAERTGGSVSTLTIQRTQQEDSAVYLCASSLVGGRYTFGSGTRLTVV.

The rearrangement links TRBV5-1 to TRBJ2-2, with 9 nucleotides matching TRBD2. The CDR3 is made up of 16 amino acids. The V gene's germline CDR1 is SGHRS and CDR2 YFSETQ. V trimming: 4 bases; J trimming: 6 bases; junction bases outside the gene matches: 10. As DNA, the CDR3 is TGCGCCAGCAGCCTTCAATCGGCGGGGGGGTCCGGGGAGCTGTTTTTT. Protein sequence: CASSLQSAGGSGELFF.

This chain uses TRBV4-1 with TRBJ1-1; possible D gene TRBD1, 5 bases. CDR1 and CDR2 from the germline V gene are MGHRA and YSYEKL. The V and J ends lost 0 bases and 5 bases respectively, with 13 bases between them. The CDR3 runs 15 residues. As DNA, the CDR3 is TGCGCCAGCAGCCAAGAAGCAGGGCGACAAACTGAAGCTTTCTTT. Translation gives CASSQEAGRQTEAFF.

This clonotype showed up many times. The chain recombines TRBV7-2 with TRBJ1-4, with 10 bases aligning to TRBD1. The CDR3 length is 14 residues. The V gene end was trimmed by 5 bases and the J gene end by 8 bases; junction bases not matched to a gene: 5. In germline, CDR1 is SGHTA, CDR2 FQGNSA. In DNA, the CDR3 is TGTGCCAGCAGCCCGGACAGGGGGGGGGAAAAACTGTTTTTT. As protein: CASSPDRGGEKLFF. The whole variable domain, remainder taken from reference TRBV7-2 and TRBJ1-4, is GAGVSQSPSNKVTEKGKDVELRCDPISGHTALYWYRQSLGQGLEFLIYFQGNSAPDKSGLPSDRFSAERTGGSVSTLTIQRTQQEDSAVYLCASSPDRGGEKLFFGSGTQLSVL.

The table lists this clonotype with a few counts. This chain uses TRBV6-5 with TRBJ1-1; D gene unclear. V was trimmed by 4 bases and J by 0 bases, leaving 9 bases between them. The germline V gene has CDR1 MNHEY and CDR2 SVGAGI. CDR3 length: 14 amino acids. The CDR3 reads CASSLRSMNTEAFF. DNA of the CDR3: TGTGCCAGCAGTTTAAGAAGCATGAACACTGAAGCTTTCTTT.

Notes on this clonotype: As the CDR3 is not closed by the conserved phenylalanine or tryptophan, this likely results from a read error. The chain couples TRBV5-1 to TRBJ1-5, with D perhaps matching TRBD1 (6 bases). Germline lookup yields CDR1 SGHRS and CDR2 YFSETQ. The V and J ends lost 4 bases and 1 base respectively, with 12 bases between them. The CDR3 totals 15 residues. In nucleotides, the CDR3 is TGCGCCAGCAGCCCCAATACAGGGAGCAATCAGCCCCAGCATCTT. As protein: CASSPNTGSNQPQHL.

Concerning this clonotype itself: No conserved phenylalanine or tryptophan is present at the end of the CDR3, so a read error is the likely explanation. The limits of the CDR3 on the DNA are not certain, so only TCRdb's listed CDR3 is given. J is TRBJ2-2 and V is TRBV15; no check of the table's D call, TRBD1, against the DNA was made. The CDR3 spans 15 residues, counting both ends. Germline-derived CDR1 and CDR2 are LNHNV and YYDKDF (reference sequence). The CDR3 sequence: CAASSGTGDTGELVL.

The chain has TRBV10-3 and TRBJ2-7; a possible D gene is TRBD2 (6 bases). The CDR3 extends over 15 amino acids. Germline CDR1 reads ENHRY; CDR2 reads SYGVKD. With 3 bases removed from V and 0 bases from J, the gap between germline ends came to 12 bases. The CDR3 coding sequence is TGTGCCATCAGTGACGGCGGGGCGGGCTCCTACGAGCAGTACTTC. Protein product: CAISDGGAGSYEQYF.

The sample holds a few counts of this clonotype. The chain couples TRBV10-1 to TRBJ2-2; D is undetermined. Germline CDR1 and CDR2: WNHNN and SYGVQD (reference sequence). Trimming removed 0 bases from V and 6 bases from J, with 2 bases in between. The CDR3 is made up of 12 amino acids. CDR3 amino acids: CASSESAGELFF. The CDR3 bases are TGCGCCAGCAGTGAGTCGGCCGGGGAGCTGTTTTTT.

The chain couples TRBV20-1 to TRBJ1-4; a possible D gene is TRBD1 (6 bases). Germline values: CDR1 DFQATT, CDR2 SNEGSKA (reference sequence). This CDR3 is built from 14 residues. V was cut by 4 bases and J by 8 bases, with 17 bases left in between. The CDR3 DNA follows: TGCAGTGCTACGGAAACAGGGCTTGTGGAAAAACTGTTTTTT. This sequence encodes CSATETGLVEKLFF.

The CDR3 region has the DNA TGTGCCAGCAGCCCCCTCAGGACAGGGCGAATTGGGTCACCCCTCCACTTT. This sequence encodes CASSPLRTGRIGSPLHF. The rearrangement joins TRBV11-2 to TRBJ1-6; 8 bases are shared with TRBD1. Per germline, CDR1 SGHAT and CDR2 FQNNGV. The V segment lost 5 bases and the J segment 10 bases; nucleotides outside the gene matches: 16. This CDR3 has 17 amino acids.

The V gene is TRBV20-1, the J gene TRBJ1-2; unclear D gene. Germline V lookup: CDR1 DFQATT, CDR2 SNEGSKA (reference sequence). The CDR3 contains 13 residues. V was clipped by 3 bases and J by 5 bases, with 13 bases between them. The CDR3 here is CSARQVLEYGYTF. The CDR3 nucleotides read TGCAGTGCTAGGCAGGTTCTGGAATATGGCTACACCTTC.

The chain has TRBV7-9 and TRBJ1-6, with D unresolved. The V gene lost 0 bases and the J gene lost 8 bases, with 8 bases spanning the gap. CDR3 length: 14 residues. In germline, CDR1 is SEHNR, CDR2 FQNEAQ (reference sequence). The DNA for the CDR3 is TGTGCCAGCAGCTTAGCGGGCCCCGATTCACCCCTCCACTTT. The encoded protein is CASSLAGPDSPLHF. Filled out from reference TRBV7-9 and TRBJ1-6, the complete variable domain reads DTGVSQNPRHKITKRGQNVTFRCDPISEHNRLYWYRQTLGQGPEFLTYFQNEAQLEKSRLLSDRFSAERPKGSFSTLEIQRTEQGDSAMYLCASSLAGPDSPLHFGNGTRLTVT.

The J gene is TRBJ1-3, the V gene TRBV29-1; no reliable D call. The CDR3 totals 11 residues. Germline V gene sequence: CDR1 SQVTM, CDR2 ANQGSEA. V was cut by 4 bases and J by 4 bases, with 5 bases left in between. CDR3 residues: CSVAFGNTIYF. In nucleotides, the CDR3 is TGCAGCGTTGCTTTCGGAAACACCATATATTTT.

This clonotype was recorded at least ten times. This chain connects TRBV7-8 to TRBJ1-6; D might be TRBD1 (6 bases). Deletions cut 3 bases from V and 4 bases from J, with 16 bases between. The germline V gene has CDR1 SGHVS and CDR2 FQNEAQ. The CDR3 consists of 17 residues. CDR3 bases: TGTGCCAGCAGCTTGGGCAGAGACAGGAGATATAATTCACCCCTCCACTTT. Protein product: CASSLGRDRRYNSPLHF.

This clonotype was observed at least ten times. This chain links TRBV29-1 with TRBJ2-7; 8 nucleotides align to TRBD1. The CDR3 extends over 14 amino acids. In germline, CDR1 is SQVTM, CDR2 ANQGSEA. The V segment lost 5 bases and the J segment 3 bases; nucleotides outside the gene matches: 9. Here the CDR3 reads CSVRVSGQGYEQYF. CDR3 in DNA: TGCAGCGTTAGGGTCAGTGGACAGGGCTACGAGCAGTACTTC.

This rearrangement joins TRBV19 to TRBJ2-2; TRBD2 might be the D (5 bases). Deletions cut 1 base from V and 2 bases from J, with 14 bases between. Germline CDR1 LNHDA, CDR2 SQIVND (reference sequence). The CDR3 sequence is 17 residues long. In DNA, the CDR3 is TGTGCCAGTAGTATAGTGGAGGTGACCCTAAACACCGGGGAGCTGTTTTTT. It specifies CASSIVEVTLNTGELFF. The whole variable domain, filled in from reference TRBV19 and TRBJ2-2, reads DGGITQSPKYLFRKEGQNVTLSCEQNLNHDAMYWYRQDPGQGLRLIYYSQIVNDFQKGDIAEGYSVSREKKESFPLTVTSAQKNPTAFYLCASSIVEVTLNTGELFFGEGSRLTVL.

The chain couples TRBV7-9 to TRBJ2-2, with no clear D. V gave up 6 bases and J gave up 0 bases, with 8 bases separating them. The CDR3 runs 14 residues. Germline CDR1 and CDR2: SEHNR and FQNEAQ (reference sequence). The CDR3 is CASSFGTNTGELFF. CDR3 nucleotide sequence: TGTGCCAGCAGTTTTGGTACGAACACCGGGGAGCTGTTTTTT.

This clonotype was recorded a few times. The chain joins TRBV6-5 to TRBJ1-3; possibly TRBD1 for D (6 bases). CDR3 length equals 14 residues. Trimming left V 7 bases short and J 4 bases short, with 14 bases between. Per germline, CDR1 MNHEY and CDR2 SVGAGI. CDR3 sequence reads: CASTWTVGGNTIYF. CDR3 DNA sequence: TGTGCCAGCACCTGGACAGTAGGGGGAAACACCATATATTTT.

V gene TRBV29-1 combines with J gene TRBJ1-5; 7 bases fit TRBD2. The end of the DNA aligns better with TRBJ2-3, so the J call may be wrong. The CDR3 length is 14 residues. The germline CDR1 and CDR2 sequences are SQVTM and ANQGSEA. CDR3 DNA sequence: TGCAGCGTTGAATTGGGGCGGGGGATAGATACGCAGTATTTT. This gives the protein CSVELGRGIDTQYF.

At least ten counts were recorded for this clonotype. The chain joins TRBV29-1 to TRBJ1-1; 8 nucleotides line up with TRBD1. Germline V gene data show CDR1 as SQVTM and CDR2 as ANQGSEA. J lost 0 bases, V lost 7 bases, and 4 bases had no gene match. The CDR3 is made up of 13 amino acids. CDR3 in amino acids: CSGRTGMNTEAFF. CDR3 in DNA: TGCAGCGGGAGGACAGGGATGAACACTGAAGCTTTCTTT.

This chain links TRBV7-9 with TRBJ2-7; D gene ambiguous. The CDR3 contains 13 residues. The V end lost 5 bases, the J end lost 5 bases, and 13 bases lay between the germline ends. Germline V gene data show CDR1 as SEHNR and CDR2 as FQNEAQ (reference sequence). CDR3 residues: CASSDGYYHEQYF. The CDR3 bases are TGTGCCAGCAGCGATGGTTATTACCACGAGCAGTACTTC.

This rearrangement joins TRBV19 to TRBJ1-5; 9 bases are a match to TRBD1. V dropped 11 bases and J dropped 6; count of bases not matched to a gene: 8. CDR1 is LNHDA and CDR2 is SQIVND in the germline V gene (reference sequence). The CDR3 is 13 residues long. The CDR3 loop reads CAHGTGNTQPQHF. DNA of the CDR3: TGTGCCCACGGGACAGGGAATACTCAGCCCCAGCATTTT. The complete variable domain, with remaining parts taken from reference TRBV19 and TRBJ1-5, reads DGGITQSPKYLFRKEGQNVTLSCEQNLNHDAMYWYRQDPGQGLRLIYYSQIVNDFQKGDIAEGYSVSREKKESFPLTVTSAQKNPTAFYLCAHGTGNTQPQHFGDGTRLSIL.

This chain joins TRBV6-5 and TRBJ2-7; D unresolved. The CDR3 sequence is 8 residues long. Germline assignment: CDR1 MNHEY and CDR2 SVGAGI. This CDR3 is CEVYEQYF. The CDR3, as DNA: TGTGAGGTCTACGAGCAGTACTTC.

This clonotype has only a few counts. The chain uses TRBV5-5 and TRBJ2-5, with TRBD2 identical over 11 bases. The CDR3 contains 15 residues. Germline CDR1 SGHKS, CDR2 YYEKEE (reference sequence). V shed 4 bases and J 5 bases; nucleotides not matched to a gene: 7. This CDR3 is CASSRGLAGWETQYF. In nucleotides, the CDR3 is TGTGCCAGCAGCCGCGGACTAGCGGGTTGGGAGACCCAGTACTTC.

This chain joins TRBV20-1 and TRBJ1-2; D is uncertain. Germline CDR1 reads DFQATT; CDR2 reads SNEGSKA (reference sequence). The CDR3 runs to 14 residues. The germline V and J ends were trimmed by 0 bases and 3 bases, with 11 bases remaining between them. The CDR3 coding sequence is TGCAGTGCTAGAGATGAGAGACTCCACTATGGCTACACCTTC. Its translation: CSARDERLHYGYTF.

This clonotype was counted many times. The rearrangement links TRBV2 to TRBJ1-1; D ambiguous. The germline CDR1 and CDR2 sequences are SNHLY and FYNNEI. The CDR3 consists of 14 residues. V lost 4 bases and J lost 1, with 10 bases in between. CDR3 bases: TGTGCCAGCAGTGGCTGGACGGGGAACACTGAAGCTTTCTTT. Translating gives CASSGWTGNTEAFF.

This clonotype has ten or more counts. The chain has TRBV25-1 and TRBJ1-2; possible D gene TRBD1, 5 bases. The CDR3 totals 15 residues. Germline V CDR1 and CDR2: MGHDK, SYGVNS. The V end lost 2 bases, the J end lost 6 bases, and 16 bases lay between the germline ends. The CDR3 loop reads CASSEHHGRGDGYTF. DNA of the CDR3: TGTGCCAGCAGTGAACATCACGGGAGGGGTGATGGCTACACCTTC.

This clonotype came up a few times. The CDR3 loop is CASSSNNAYEQYF. The CDR3 DNA reads TGTGCCAGCAGCTCGAACAACGCCTACGAGCAGTACTTC. The chain combines TRBV7-9 with TRBJ2-7; D ambiguous. This CDR3 is 13 amino acids long. Deletions cut 4 bases from V and 2 bases from J, with 9 bases between. Germline V gene sequence: CDR1 SEHNR, CDR2 FQNEAQ (reference sequence).

The chain is built from TRBV12-3 or TRBV12-4 and TRBJ1-2; TRBD1 is a possible D gene (6 bases). The CDR3 extends over 12 amino acids. Deletions cut 8 bases from V and 8 bases from J, with 15 bases between. The CDR3 region is CASVRGAGGYTF. For the CDR3, the DNA is TGTGCCAGCGTTCGGGGGGCGGGAGGCTACACCTTC.

This clonotype was counted many times. The genes are TRBV7-9 and TRBJ1-2; D possibly corresponds to TRBD1 (5 bases). The V gene lost 6 bases and the J gene lost 0 bases, with 17 bases spanning the gap. CDR1 SEHNR and CDR2 FQNEAQ come from the germline V gene (reference sequence). The CDR3 is 16 residues long. The DNA for the CDR3 is TGTGCCAGCAGATCGACAGCCAGCGCCGCTAACTATGGCTACACCTTC. Translating it yields CASRSTASAANYGYTF.

The CDR3 loop is CASREGTGAGSPLHF. In DNA, the CDR3 is TGTGCCAGCAGAGAGGGGACAGGGGCCGGTTCACCCCTCCACTTT. V is TRBV2 and J is TRBJ1-6; 10 nucleotides align to TRBD1. The ends lost 6 bases at V and 9 bases at J; junction bases unmatched: 8. The CDR3 totals 15 residues. Germline values: CDR1 SNHLY, CDR2 FYNNEI.